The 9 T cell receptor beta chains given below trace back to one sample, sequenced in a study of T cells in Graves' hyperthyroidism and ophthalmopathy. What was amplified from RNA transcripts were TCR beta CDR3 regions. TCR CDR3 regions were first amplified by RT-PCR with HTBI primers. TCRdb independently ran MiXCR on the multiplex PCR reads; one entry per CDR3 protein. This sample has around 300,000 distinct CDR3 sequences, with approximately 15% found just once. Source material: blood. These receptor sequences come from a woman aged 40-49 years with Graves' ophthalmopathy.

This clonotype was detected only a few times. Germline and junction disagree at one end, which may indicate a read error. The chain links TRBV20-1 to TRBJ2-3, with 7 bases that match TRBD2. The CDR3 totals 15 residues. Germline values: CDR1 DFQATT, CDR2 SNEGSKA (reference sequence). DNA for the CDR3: TGCAGTGCTAGAACCAGCGGGGAAAGCACAGATACGCAGTGTTTT. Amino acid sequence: CSARTSGESTDTQCF.

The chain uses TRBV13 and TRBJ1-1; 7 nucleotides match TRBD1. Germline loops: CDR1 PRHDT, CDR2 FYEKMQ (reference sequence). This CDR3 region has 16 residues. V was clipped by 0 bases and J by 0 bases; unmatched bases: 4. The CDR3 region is CASSLGWDRLNTEAFF. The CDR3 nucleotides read TGTGCCAGCAGCTTAGGCTGGGACAGACTGAACACTGAAGCTTTCTTT.

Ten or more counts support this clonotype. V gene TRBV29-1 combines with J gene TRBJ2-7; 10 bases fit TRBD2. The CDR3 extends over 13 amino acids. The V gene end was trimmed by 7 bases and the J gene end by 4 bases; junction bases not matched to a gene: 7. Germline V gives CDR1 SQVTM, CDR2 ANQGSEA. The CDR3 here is CSAELAGKYEQYF. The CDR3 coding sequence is TGCAGCGCAGAACTAGCGGGAAAGTACGAGCAGTACTTC.

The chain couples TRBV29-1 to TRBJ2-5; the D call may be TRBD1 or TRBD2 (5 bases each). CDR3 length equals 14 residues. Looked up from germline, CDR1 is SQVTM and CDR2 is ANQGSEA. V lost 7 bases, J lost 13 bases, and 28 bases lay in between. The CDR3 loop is CSAKIPRTGAPPYF. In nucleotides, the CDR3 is TGCAGCGCCAAAATACCGCGAACCGGGGCCCCCCCGTACTTC.

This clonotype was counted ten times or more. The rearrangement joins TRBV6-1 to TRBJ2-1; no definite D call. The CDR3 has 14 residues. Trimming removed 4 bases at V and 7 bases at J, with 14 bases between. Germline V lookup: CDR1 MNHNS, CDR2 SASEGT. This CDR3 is CASSGISTLNEQFF. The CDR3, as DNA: TGTGCCAGCAGTGGAATATCTACATTGAATGAGCAGTTCTTC.

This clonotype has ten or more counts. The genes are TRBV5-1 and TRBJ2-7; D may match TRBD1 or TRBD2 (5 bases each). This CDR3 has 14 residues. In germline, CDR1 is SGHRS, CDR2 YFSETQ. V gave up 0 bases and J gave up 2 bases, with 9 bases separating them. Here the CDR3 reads CASSLVGATYEQYF. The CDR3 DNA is TGCGCCAGCAGCTTGGTCGGGGCCACCTACGAGCAGTACTTC.

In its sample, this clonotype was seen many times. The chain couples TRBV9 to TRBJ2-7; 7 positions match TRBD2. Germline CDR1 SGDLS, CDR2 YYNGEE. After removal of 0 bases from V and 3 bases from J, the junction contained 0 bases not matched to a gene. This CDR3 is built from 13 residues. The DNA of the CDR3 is TGTGCCAGCAGCGTAGGGACTAGCTACGAGCAGTACTTC. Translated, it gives CASSVGTSYEQYF.

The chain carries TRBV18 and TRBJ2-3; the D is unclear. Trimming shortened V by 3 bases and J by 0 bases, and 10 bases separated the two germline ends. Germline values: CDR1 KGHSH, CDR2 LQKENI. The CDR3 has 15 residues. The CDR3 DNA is TGTGCCAGCTCACCGAAGCAGGATAGCACAGATACGCAGTATTTT. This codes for CASSPKQDSTDTQYF.

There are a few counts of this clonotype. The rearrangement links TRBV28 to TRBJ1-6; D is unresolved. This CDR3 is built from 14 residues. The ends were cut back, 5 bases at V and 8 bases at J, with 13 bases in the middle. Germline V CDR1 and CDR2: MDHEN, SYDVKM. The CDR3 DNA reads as TGTGCCAGCAGTCCCGGTGGTAGTCATTCACCCCTCCACTTT. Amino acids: CASSPGGSHSPLHF.